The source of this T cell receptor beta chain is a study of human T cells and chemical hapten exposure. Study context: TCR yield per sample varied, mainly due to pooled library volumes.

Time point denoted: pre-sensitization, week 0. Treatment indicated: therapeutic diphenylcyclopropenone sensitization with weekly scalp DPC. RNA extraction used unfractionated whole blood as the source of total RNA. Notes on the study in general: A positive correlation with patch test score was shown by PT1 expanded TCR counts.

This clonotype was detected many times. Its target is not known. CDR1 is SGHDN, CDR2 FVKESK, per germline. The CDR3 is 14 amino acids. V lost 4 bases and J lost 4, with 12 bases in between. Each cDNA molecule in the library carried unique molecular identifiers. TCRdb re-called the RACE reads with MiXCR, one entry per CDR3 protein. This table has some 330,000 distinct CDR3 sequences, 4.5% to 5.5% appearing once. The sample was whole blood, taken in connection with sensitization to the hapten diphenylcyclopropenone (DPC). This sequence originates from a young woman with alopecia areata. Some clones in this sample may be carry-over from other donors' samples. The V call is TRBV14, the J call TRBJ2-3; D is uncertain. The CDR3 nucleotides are TGTGCCAGCAGCCTCGGCTGGGTGCCAGATACGCAGTATTTT. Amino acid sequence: CASSLGWVPDTQYF. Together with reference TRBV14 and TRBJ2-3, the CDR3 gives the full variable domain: EAGVTQFPSHSVIEKGQTVTLRCDPISGHDNLYWYRRVMGKEIKFLLHFVKESKQDESGMPNNRFLAERTGGTYSTLKVQPAELEDSGVYFCASSLGWVPDTQYFGPGTRLTVL.